A single sample is the source of the 5 T cell receptor beta chains below, sequenced in a study of cytomegalovirus exposure and HLA in healthy donors. The study ran its PCR with 60 Vbeta and 13 Jbeta primers. Only in-frame clones appear in the TCRdb table, and some are missing; sequencing was by immunoSEQ multiplex PCR. The table lists more than 100,000 clones, approximately 70% of them singletons, with roughly 3.5% in the top ten. The specimen was PBMCs. The source is a woman between 45 and 60 years old in good health and CMV-seronegative.

This chain joins TRBV6-4 and TRBJ2-1, with 7 bases aligning to TRBD2. The CDR3 sequence is 15 residues long. Germline-derived CDR1 and CDR2 are MRHNA and SNTAGT. V lost 10 bases and J lost 4; bases outside the gene matches: 13. The CDR3 DNA sequence: TGTGCCACCAAACGGACGGCGGGAGAATACAATGAGCAGTTCTTC. Translated, it gives CATKRTAGEYNEQFF.

The chain couples TRBV6-5 to TRBJ2-1; TRBD2 aligns across 11 bases. This CDR3 is 16 amino acids long. Losses at the gene ends were 1 base for V and 6 bases for J; bases not matched to a gene: 5. CDR1 and CDR2 from the germline V gene are MNHEY and SVGAGI. The CDR3 region is CASSYFTSGSANEQFF. In DNA form, the CDR3 reads TGTGCCAGCAGTTACTTTACTAGCGGGAGCGCCAATGAGCAGTTCTTC.

The V and J genes are TRBV11-3 and TRBJ2-3; TRBD2 might be the D (6 bases). Germline V gene sequence: CDR1 SGHNT, CDR2 YENEEA. The CDR3 runs 15 residues. V dropped 3 bases and J dropped 2 bases, with 12 bases sitting between them. This CDR3 reads CASSLEGLNTDTQYF. For the CDR3, the DNA is TGTGCCAGCAGCTTGGAGGGACTCAACACAGATACGCAGTATTTT.

This chain uses TRBV25-1 with TRBJ1-5; D possibly corresponds to TRBD1 (6 bases). CDR1 and CDR2 from the germline V gene are MGHDK and SYGVNS. Trimming took 1 base from V and 3 from J, leaving 10 bases between them. This CDR3 spans 15 amino acids. The CDR3 is CASSESGVLNQPQHF. CDR3 bases: TGTGCCAGCAGTGAATCAGGGGTCCTCAATCAGCCCCAGCATTTT. Complete variable domain (other parts from reference TRBV25-1 and TRBJ1-5): EADIYQTPRYLVIGTGKKITLECSQTMGHDKMYWYQQDPGMELHLIHYSYGVNSTEKGDLSSESTVSRIRTEHFPLTLESARPSHTSQYLCASSESGVLNQPQHFGDGTRLSIL.

V and J are TRBV19 and TRBJ2-7; D is possibly TRBD1 (6 bases). With 5 bases removed from V and 6 bases from J, the gap between germline ends came to 14 bases. The CDR3 length is 13 residues. Per the germline V gene, CDR1 is LNHDA and CDR2 is SQIVND (reference sequence). CDR3: CASSPTGQSEQYF. The CDR3 DNA sequence: TGTGCCAGTAGTCCTACGGGACAATCCGAGCAGTACTTC.